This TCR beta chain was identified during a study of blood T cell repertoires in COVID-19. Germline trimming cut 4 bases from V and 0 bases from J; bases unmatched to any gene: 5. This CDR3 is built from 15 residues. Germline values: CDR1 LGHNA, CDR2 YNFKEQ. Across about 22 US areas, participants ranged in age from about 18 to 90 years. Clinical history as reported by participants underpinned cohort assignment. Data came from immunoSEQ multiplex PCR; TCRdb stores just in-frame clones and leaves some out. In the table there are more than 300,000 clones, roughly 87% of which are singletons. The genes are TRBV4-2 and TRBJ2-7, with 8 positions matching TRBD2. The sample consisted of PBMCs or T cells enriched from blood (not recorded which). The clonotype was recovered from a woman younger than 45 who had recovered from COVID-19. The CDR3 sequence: CASSLGLESSYEQYF. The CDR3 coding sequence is TGTGCCAGCAGCCTGGGACTAGAGAGCTCCTACGAGCAGTACTTC.